The 24 T cell receptor beta chains reported below all come from one sample, sequenced in a study of blood T cell repertoires in COVID-19. The table came from immunoSEQ multiplex PCR; TCRdb's copy has only in-frame clones and leaves some out. The sample lists around 620,000 clones, about nine tenths occurring once. The source material was peripheral blood. These receptors all come from a woman younger than 30 with acute or convalescent COVID-19.

This clone was picked up a small number of times. The CDR3 nucleotides read TGTGCCAGCAGCGGCCGGGATCCCGATAATTCACCCCTCCACTTT. Encoded protein: CASSGRDPDNSPLHF. The rearrangement links TRBV9 to TRBJ1-6; D remains unclear. V lost 3 bases to trimming and J lost 5 bases, with 12 bases between them. CDR1 is SGDLS and CDR2 is YYNGEE in the germline V gene. The CDR3 spans 15 residues.

The gene calls are TRBV6-1 and TRBJ2-1, with 7 bases identical to TRBD1. Germline V CDR1 and CDR2: MNHNS, SASEGT. The CDR3 is 15 amino acids. J was trimmed by 5 bases and V by 2 bases; bases with no gene match: 6. CDR3: CASSEQGQYNNEQFF. The CDR3 DNA follows: TGTGCCAGCAGTGAACAGGGACAGTATAACAATGAGCAGTTCTTC.

The CDR3 DNA reads as TGTGCCAGCAGGGGGGACAGGGTAGGAGAAAAACTGTTTTTT. This sequence encodes CASRGDRVGEKLFF. The chain joins TRBV7-8 to TRBJ1-4, with 9 bases matching TRBD1. Trimming removed 6 bases from V and 8 bases from J; junction bases left unmatched: 7. The CDR3 consists of 14 residues. Germline values: CDR1 SGHVS, CDR2 FQNEAQ.

CDR3 sequence: CATSRRQGGKGQPQHF. In DNA form, the CDR3 reads TGTGCCACCAGCAGGAGACAGGGGGGCAAGGGTCAGCCCCAGCATTTT. The rearrangement links TRBV15 to TRBJ1-5; 9 positions match TRBD1. Germline loops: CDR1 LNHNV, CDR2 YYDKDF (reference sequence). With V trimmed by 3 bases and J by 6 bases, 9 bases remained unmatched. The CDR3 is made up of 16 amino acids.

This rearrangement joins TRBV15 to TRBJ2-1; D not resolved. Germline V gives CDR1 LNHNV, CDR2 YYDKDF (reference sequence). Between the trimmed V and J ends, which lost 4 bases and 6 bases, there was a span of 10 bases. The CDR3 covers 13 residues. The CDR3 protein is CATSIGEANEQFF. The DNA for the CDR3 is TGTGCCACCAGCATCGGAGAGGCCAATGAGCAGTTCTTC.

The chain joins TRBV6-5 to TRBJ2-5; TRBD2 agrees at 8 bases. The V segment lost 0 bases and the J segment 6 bases; nucleotides outside the gene matches: 6. This CDR3 has 15 amino acids. Germline lookup yields CDR1 MNHEY and CDR2 SVGAGI. The CDR3 spells CASSYSIAGGKTQYF. In DNA form, the CDR3 reads TGTGCCAGCAGTTACTCGATCGCGGGGGGAAAGACCCAGTACTTC.

The rearrangement uses TRBV7-9 and TRBJ1-1, with TRBD1 as a possible D gene (5 bases). Germline V lookup: CDR1 SEHNR, CDR2 FQNEAQ (reference sequence). Trimming removed 5 bases at V and 2 bases at J, with 15 bases between. This CDR3 spans 15 amino acids. CDR3 loop: CASSPSRGGNTEAFF. As DNA, the CDR3 is TGTGCCAGCAGCCCCAGTCGGGGGGGTAACACTGAAGCTTTCTTT.

The CDR3 protein is CASSPEQPYEQYF. As DNA, the CDR3 is TGTGCCAGCTCACCTGAACAGCCCTACGAGCAGTACTTC. The V call is TRBV18, the J call TRBJ2-7; D is uncertain. The ends were cut back, 3 bases at V and 2 bases at J, with 8 bases in the middle. The germline CDR1 and CDR2 sequences are KGHSH and LQKENI. This CDR3 contains 13 residues.

The chain couples TRBV11-2 to TRBJ2-1; D may be TRBD2 (6 bases). The CDR3 runs to 15 residues. Per the germline V gene, CDR1 is SGHAT and CDR2 is FQNNGV. V was clipped by 3 bases and J by 7 bases, with 16 bases between them. CDR3 coding DNA: TGTGCCAGCAGCTTTCGGACACGCGGAGGGAATGAGCAGTTCTTC. Amino acids: CASSFRTRGGNEQFF.

The chain recombines TRBV5-3 with TRBJ2-2, with TRBD2 matching over 10 bases. TRBV5-3 qualifies as an ORF whose function is uncertain. Trimming at V came to 1 base and at J to 5 bases, leaving 11 bases not matched to a gene. The CDR3 contains 18 residues. The CDR3 DNA reads as TGTGCCAGAAGCTTGAGGCTAGCGGGGGCCAGGGGGACCGGGGAGCTGTTTTTT. This gives the protein CARSLRLAGARGTGELFF.

This clone was seen only once. The J gene is TRBJ2-1, the V gene TRBV9, with 8 bases fitting TRBD2. V shed 3 bases, J shed 0 bases, and the junction held 17 bases outside the gene matches. CDR1 and CDR2 (germline): SGDLS, YYNGEE. This CDR3 has 20 amino acids. CDR3 coding DNA: TGTGCCAGCAGCGGAACCGGGACTAGGGATATTACCAGCTCCTACAATGAGCAGTTCTTC. It translates to CASSGTGTRDITSSYNEQFF.

The chain joins TRBV5-6 to TRBJ1-1; D may be TRBD1 (5 bases). CDR3 length: 14 amino acids. Germline V gene sequence: CDR1 SGHDT, CDR2 YYEEEE. Between the trimmed V and J ends, which lost 4 bases and 6 bases, there was a span of 16 bases. The CDR3 loop reads CASSPRPGRAEAFF. The CDR3 DNA reads TGTGCCAGCAGCCCGCGGCCAGGGCGAGCTGAAGCTTTCTTT.

The J gene is TRBJ2-7, the V gene TRBV7-2, with TRBD1 matching over 10 bases. Trimming took 1 base from V and 3 from J; bases not matched to a gene: 3. There are 15 residues in the CDR3. Germline V lookup: CDR1 SGHTA, CDR2 FQGNSA. The CDR3 region has the DNA TGTGCCAGCAGCTTAGGGGGACAGGGGTTCTACGAGCAGTACTTC. Its protein is CASSLGGQGFYEQYF.

This chain uses TRBV29-1 with TRBJ2-7, with a tentative D call TRBD1 (6 bases). The CDR3 loop spans 13 amino acids. Germline-derived CDR1 and CDR2 are SQVTM and ANQGSEA. Trimming shortened V by 0 bases and J by 2 bases, and 8 bases separated the two germline ends. In nucleotides, the CDR3 is TGCAGCGTTGAAGATGGGGGCACCTACGAGCAGTACTTC. It is translated as CSVEDGGTYEQYF.

The genes are TRBV10-3 and TRBJ1-5; possibly TRBD1 for D (6 bases). Germline CDR1 reads ENHRY; CDR2 reads SYGVKD. The V and J ends lost 3 bases and 4 bases respectively, with 10 bases between them. CDR3 length: 14 amino acids. The DNA of the CDR3 is TGTGCCATCAGTGACCAGGGACAAAATCAGCCCCAGCATTTT. Translated: CAISDQGQNQPQHF.

This clone appeared a few times. This sequence joins TRBV18 and TRBJ1-1, with 8 nucleotides matching TRBD1. The V gene end was trimmed by 1 base and the J gene end by 4 bases; junction bases not matched to a gene: 5. CDR3 length equals 15 residues. Looked up from germline, CDR1 is KGHSH and CDR2 is LQKENI. CDR3 DNA: TGTGCCAGCTCACCACAACAGGGGGACTCCACTGAAGCTTTCTTT. Protein sequence: CASSPQQGDSTEAFF.

This clone was seen more than once but under ten times. The rearrangement joins TRBV25-1 to TRBJ1-6; tentative D call: TRBD1 (6 bases). Deletions cut 4 bases from V and 9 bases from J, with 16 bases between. The V gene's germline CDR1 is MGHDK and CDR2 SYGVNS. This CDR3 contains 15 residues. In nucleotides, the CDR3 is TGTGCCAGCAGTGGGGGGGGGCAGGCGCGTTCACCCCTCCACTTT. Residues: CASSGGGQARSPLHF.

The chain carries TRBV19 and TRBJ1-3; TRBD1 matches at 7 bases. Germline CDR1 and CDR2: LNHDA and SQIVND (reference sequence). V lost 5 bases, J lost 0 bases, and 1 base stayed unmatched. This CDR3 spans 14 amino acids. Here the CDR3 reads CASSWDSSGNTIYF. The CDR3 bases are TGTGCCAGTAGTTGGGACAGCTCTGGAAACACCATATATTTT.

The chain recombines TRBV5-8 with TRBJ2-1, with a weak D call TRBD1 (6 bases). Deletions cut 7 bases from V and 2 bases from J, with 22 bases between. The CDR3 runs 17 residues. CDR1 and CDR2 (germline): SGHTS, YDEGEE. The CDR3 loop reads CASSPGSSGAAYNEQFF. The CDR3 nucleotides are TGTGCCAGCTCCCCCGGATCGTCAGGGGCGGCCTACAATGAGCAGTTCTTC.

The rearrangement uses TRBV30 and TRBJ2-7, with TRBD2 matching over 8 bases. Germline V gene data show CDR1 as GTSNPN and CDR2 as SVGIG (reference sequence). The CDR3 loop spans 11 amino acids. The CDR3 DNA is TGTGCTTTGGGACTAGCCTACGAGCAGTACTTC. Its protein product is CALGLAYEQYF.

V is TRBV13 and J is TRBJ2-1; TRBD2 aligns across 8 bases. CDR3 size: 18 residues. Germline V CDR1 and CDR2: PRHDT, FYEKMQ (reference sequence). With V trimmed by 2 bases and J by 4 bases, 13 bases remained unmatched. CDR3 in amino acids: CASSLNPPIGGGYNEQFF. The CDR3, as DNA: TGTGCCAGCAGCTTAAACCCCCCAATCGGGGGGGGATACAATGAGCAGTTCTTC.

This clone occurred a few times. The chain employs TRBV2 and TRBJ1-1, with 7 positions matching TRBD1. Per germline, CDR1 SNHLY and CDR2 FYNNEI. After removal of 11 bases from V and 10 bases from J, the junction contained 13 bases not matched to a gene. This CDR3 has 12 residues. CDR3 residues: CAAGGRTSGAFF. As DNA, the CDR3 is TGTGCCGCAGGGGGTAGGACCTCGGGAGCTTTCTTT.

V and J are TRBV19 and TRBJ1-1; D may be TRBD1 (6 bases). V gave up 6 bases and J gave up 3 bases, with 17 bases separating them. This CDR3 has 15 amino acids. In germline, CDR1 is LNHDA, CDR2 SQIVND (reference sequence). The CDR3 bases are TGTGCCAGTAGGTCCCAGGGGACTACGGACACTGAAGCTTTCTTT. Translation: CASRSQGTTDTEAFF.

J is TRBJ1-2 and V is TRBV24-1; the D gene is possibly TRBD1 (5 bases). V was shortened by 6 bases and J by 5 bases, with 9 bases between the two germline ends. CDR1 and CDR2 from the germline V gene are KGHDR and SFDVKD. The CDR3 spans 12 residues. The CDR3 sequence: CATSQGGYGYTF. Written as DNA, the CDR3 is TGTGCCACCAGTCAGGGCGGTTATGGCTACACCTTC.